This T cell receptor beta chain emerged from a study of blood T cells in healthy people across ages. CDR3 size: 15 residues. Germline V gene lookup returns CDR1 SEHNR and CDR2 FQNEAQ (reference sequence). Remarks on this clonotype: Its ends do not fully match the called genes, so a read error is possible.

The use of a sample-barcoded 5' primer and a J-beta primer mix characterized a second PCR of roughly 6 to 11 cycles. TCRdb used MiXCR to reprocess the 5' RACE reads, holding one entry per CDR3 protein. The data contain 540,000 or so distinct CDR3 sequences, about 24% of them singletons. This same sample was also taken into another study, of T cells of mothers and their children. As that study records: Related mother-child pairs shared marginally more repertoire than unrelated pairs, though not significantly.

The TCR was taken from a boy aged 5-17 years in good health. The sequenced sample was blood. V is TRBV7-9 and J is TRBJ2-7, with a tentative D call TRBD1 (7 bases). The CDR3, as DNA: TGTGCCAGCAGCCTAGCGTTAGACAGGGACCACGAGCAGTACTTC. It encodes CASSLALDRDHEQYF.